The 14 T cell receptor beta chains reported below all come from one sample, sequenced in a study of blood T cell repertoires in COVID-19. Libraries were prepared by immunoSEQ multiplex PCR; TCRdb keeps only in-frame clonotypes and omits some of them. This table holds about 480,000 clones, over 75% found once. Sequencing was done on a sample of PBMCs or T cells enriched from blood (not recorded which). The receptors derive from a woman in her forties who had recovered from COVID-19.

This rearrangement joins TRBV12-5 to TRBJ2-1; 12 bases align to TRBD2. CDR3 length equals 14 residues. The ends lost 6 bases at V and 4 bases at J; junction bases unmatched: 1. Germline V lookup: CDR1 LGHNT, CDR2 FRNRAP. The CDR3 region has the DNA TGTGCTAGTGGGGGGACTAGCGGGTACAATGAGCAGTTCTTC. Its protein is CASGGTSGYNEQFF.

Details on this clone: Distinct nucleotide sequences in the sample also encode this CDR3. The chain combines TRBV24-1 with TRBJ2-5, with 8 positions matching TRBD1. The junction had 7 bases not matched to a gene; V was cut back by 3 bases and J by 5 bases. The germline CDR1 and CDR2 sequences are KGHDR and SFDVKD. This CDR3 spans 15 amino acids. The chain's CDR3 is CATSDPQGAGETQYF. In DNA form, the CDR3 reads TGTGCCACCAGTGATCCTCAGGGGGCAGGGGAGACCCAGTACTTC.

The chain employs TRBV4-2 and TRBJ2-5; TRBD2 aligns across 10 bases. The V and J ends lost 0 bases and 3 bases, in that order; junction bases with no gene match: 10. Germline V gene lookup returns CDR1 LGHNA and CDR2 YNFKEQ. The CDR3 covers 18 residues. In DNA form, the CDR3 reads TGTGCCAGCAGCCAAGATCCCCGTGGTCTAGCGGGAGAAGAGACCCAGTACTTC. As protein: CASSQDPRGLAGEETQYF.

The genes are TRBV10-2 and TRBJ2-7, with D possibly being TRBD2 (6 bases). Germline V gives CDR1 WSHSY, CDR2 SAAADI. The CDR3 length is 13 residues. Trimming took off 2 bases at V and 7 bases at J, with 12 bases between the two ends. For the CDR3, the DNA is TGCGCCAGCAGTGAGCGGGGGTGGGGGGAGCAGTACTTC. It encodes CASSERGWGEQYF.

The chain carries TRBV7-9 and TRBJ1-4; no clear D. Germline V lookup: CDR1 SEHNR, CDR2 FQNEAQ (reference sequence). V lost 6 bases to trimming and J lost 8 bases, with 13 bases between them. This CDR3 has 13 amino acids. This CDR3 is CASRKAGGEKLFF. The CDR3, as DNA: TGTGCCAGCAGGAAGGCCGGAGGGGAAAAACTGTTTTTT. Together with reference TRBV7-9 and TRBJ1-4, the CDR3 gives the full variable domain: DTGVSQNPRHKITKRGQNVTFRCDPISEHNRLYWYRQTLGQGPEFLTYFQNEAQLEKSRLLSDRFSAERPKGSFSTLEIQRTEQGDSAMYLCASRKAGGEKLFFGSGTQLSVL.

This clone was seen a single time. The CDR3 region is CSVAGLSGNTIYF. The CDR3 DNA sequence: TGCAGCGTTGCTGGGCTCTCTGGAAACACCATATATTTT. V usage is TRBV29-1 and J usage is TRBJ1-3; D is ambiguous. This CDR3 region has 13 residues. The V end was cut by 4 bases, the J end by 0 bases, with 7 bases between. Looked up from germline, CDR1 is SQVTM and CDR2 is ANQGSEA.

The rearrangement links TRBV12-3 or TRBV12-4 to TRBJ1-5; a weak D match, TRBD1 (5 bases). Trimming took 6 bases from V and 4 from J, leaving 10 bases between them. The CDR3 consists of 13 residues. The CDR3 region has the DNA TGTGCCAGCAGGGAGGGGTTTAATCAGCCCCAGCATTTT. Translating it yields CASREGFNQPQHF.

The V call is TRBV11-2, the J call TRBJ2-7; D unclear. The V gene's germline CDR1 is SGHAT and CDR2 FQNNGV. This CDR3 has 11 amino acids. V dropped 1 base and J dropped 6 bases, with 4 bases sitting between them. Here the CDR3 DNA reads TGTGCCAGCAGCTTAGTGGCCGAGCAGTACTTC. Translating gives CASSLVAEQYF.

The V and J genes are TRBV18 and TRBJ1-2; D not certain. The CDR3 is made up of 14 amino acids. V was shortened by 0 bases and J by 2 bases, with 7 bases between the two germline ends. Germline CDR1 reads KGHSH; CDR2 reads LQKENI. The CDR3 sequence is CASSPPARNYGYTF. CDR3 DNA sequence: TGTGCCAGCTCACCACCAGCCAGGAACTATGGCTACACCTTC. Full variable domain (rest looked up from reference TRBV18 and TRBJ1-2): NAGVMQNPRHLVRRRGQEARLRCSPMKGHSHVYWYRQLPEEGLKFMVYLQKENIIDESGMPKERFSAEFPKEGPSILRIQQVVRGDSAAYFCASSPPARNYGYTFGSGTRLTVV.

The chain joins TRBV2 to TRBJ1-1; 8 bases map to TRBD1. The V segment lost 6 bases and the J segment 3 bases; nucleotides outside the gene matches: 6. Germline V gene sequence: CDR1 SNHLY, CDR2 FYNNEI. CDR3 length: 14 amino acids. The CDR3 reads CASSLTGADTEAFF. CDR3 coding DNA: TGTGCCAGCAGCCTGACAGGGGCGGACACTGAAGCTTTCTTT.

The V and J genes are TRBV5-1 and TRBJ1-3; D gene uncertain. This CDR3 has 14 residues. V was clipped by 4 bases and J by 0 bases, with 8 bases between them. Germline loops: CDR1 SGHRS, CDR2 YFSETQ. The CDR3 sequence is CASSPTSSGNTIYF. The CDR3 nucleotides are TGCGCCAGCAGCCCAACGAGCTCTGGAAACACCATATATTTT. Using reference TRBV5-1 and TRBJ1-3 for the parts outside the CDR3, the full variable domain is KAGVTQTPRYLIKTRGQQVTLSCSPISGHRSVSWYQQTPGQGLQFLFEYFSETQRNKGNFPGRFSGRQFSNSRSEMNVSTLELGDSALYLCASSPTSSGNTIYFGEGSWLTVV.

The rearrangement uses TRBV5-6 and TRBJ1-1; 8 bases fit TRBD1. Germline trimming cut 4 bases from V and 6 bases from J; bases unmatched to any gene: 5. From germline, CDR1 is SGHDT and CDR2 YYEEEE. The CDR3 covers 13 residues. CDR3 region: CASSLQGAPEAFF. CDR3 coding DNA: TGTGCCAGCAGCCTGCAGGGGGCGCCTGAAGCTTTCTTT.

This clone was picked up one time. The chain is built from TRBV10-1 and TRBJ2-1; TRBD2 matches 8 bases. Germline V CDR1 and CDR2: WNHNN, SYGVQD (reference sequence). There are 17 residues in the CDR3. The junction had 16 bases not matched to a gene; V was cut back by 8 bases and J by 4 bases. The CDR3 nucleotides read TGCGCCAGCCACGAGATGGGATCGGGAGGGCGATACAATGAGCAGTTCTTC. This translates into CASHEMGSGGRYNEQFF.

J is TRBJ2-7 and V is TRBV18; 7 bases line up with TRBD1. Unmatched junction bases numbered 7, after V lost 3 bases and J lost 2 bases. This CDR3 comprises 15 residues. Germline V gene sequence: CDR1 KGHSH, CDR2 LQKENI. This chain's CDR3 is CASSPIGTATYEQYF. The CDR3 nucleotides read TGTGCCAGCTCACCTATCGGGACAGCCACCTACGAGCAGTACTTC.